Presented here are 15 T cell receptor beta chains from one specimen sequenced in a study of T cell clonotyping in hematopoietic cell transplantation (dated by TCRdb to 2020 to 2022). Receptors were amplified or captured by the immunoSEQ multiplex PCR assay. In its TCRdb copy, this immuneACCESS table keeps in-frame sequences only and misses some clones. Where compared with another copy, unresolved V genes explain less than half of these, and the others have no known cause. Present in this sample are fewer than 15,000 clones, over 85% of which were seen just once. The ten largest clones capture less than 9% of the sample. Reading the label with the study, this specimen's time point is: 100 days after allo-HCT. Source: PBMCs, taken 100 days after allogeneic stem cell transplant. The receptors stem from a female patient aged 50-65 years who had an allogeneic stem cell transplant from an unrelated donor, so the T cells may come from the graft donor. Some clones in this sample may be carry-over from other donors' samples.

The genes are TRBV27 and TRBJ1-5; possible D gene TRBD1, 5 bases. V lost 8 bases and J 1 base, leaving 33 bases between the germline ends. In germline, CDR1 is MNHEY, CDR2 SMNVEV (reference sequence). The CDR3 consists of 21 residues. CDR3 protein: CASPHPSGTETYSGSNQPQHF. Here the CDR3 DNA reads TGTGCCAGCCCCCACCCCTCGGGGACCGAGACATACTCCGGGAGCAATCAGCCCCAGCATTTT.

This clone was seen just once. J is TRBJ2-1 and V is TRBV5-8; the D gene is possibly TRBD1 (6 bases). CDR1 is SGHTS, CDR2 YDEGEE, per germline. Trimming took off 4 bases at V and 8 bases at J, with 13 bases between the two ends. CDR3 length equals 13 residues. The CDR3 nucleotides are TGTGCCAGCAGCGATGGACAGCGCTATGAGCAGTTCTTC. Residues: CASSDGQRYEQFF.

V is TRBV11-2 and J is TRBJ2-7; weak D call: TRBD1 (7 bases). V lost 1 base and J lost 7, with 14 bases in between. This CDR3 contains 14 residues. Germline assignment: CDR1 SGHAT and CDR2 FQNNGV. The CDR3 protein is CASSLGQGLGEQYF. For the CDR3, the DNA is TGTGCCAGCAGCTTAGGACAGGGACTCGGAGAGCAGTACTTC.

The chain links TRBV19 to TRBJ2-7; TRBD2 is a possible D gene (5 bases). The germline CDR1 and CDR2 sequences are LNHDA and SQIVND (reference sequence). The CDR3 spans 11 residues. Trimming took 7 bases from V and 4 from J, leaving 8 bases between them. CDR3 sequence (DNA): TGTGCCAGTACCTCGGGGTACGAGCAGTACTTC. It specifies CASTSGYEQYF.

The CDR3 spells CASSLDAVRGTEAFF. DNA of the CDR3: TGTGCCAGCAGCTTAGATGCAGTAAGAGGGACTGAAGCTTTCTTT. The rearrangement uses TRBV7-6 and TRBJ1-1; D is undetermined. Trimming left V 1 base short and J 5 bases short, with 14 bases between. Germline CDR1 reads SGHVS; CDR2 reads FNYEAQ. The length of the CDR3 is 15 residues.

The chain links TRBV4-1 to TRBJ2-2; perhaps D is TRBD1 or TRBD2 (6 bases each). There are 18 residues in the CDR3. Germline CDR1 MGHRA, CDR2 YSYEKL. The V and J ends lost 3 bases and 4 bases respectively, with 21 bases between them. CDR3 loop: CASSQEGDSGKFTGELFF. Written as DNA, the CDR3 is TGCGCCAGCAGCCAGGAGGGGGACTCTGGCAAATTCACCGGGGAGCTGTTTTTT.

The rearrangement links TRBV28 to TRBJ2-2; no clear D gene. Trimming removed 6 bases at V and 2 bases at J, with 7 bases between. Germline V CDR1 and CDR2: MDHEN, SYDVKM. The CDR3 covers 13 residues. CDR3 protein: CASRGINTGELFF. DNA for the CDR3: TGTGCCAGCAGGGGGATTAACACCGGGGAGCTGTTTTTT.

CDR3 in amino acids: CATSKDGTKNTEAFF. CDR3 DNA sequence: TGTGCCACCAGCAAAGACGGGACAAAAAACACTGAAGCTTTCTTT. The chain joins TRBV15 to TRBJ1-1; possible D gene TRBD1, 6 bases. Looked up from germline, CDR1 is LNHNV and CDR2 is YYDKDF (reference sequence). The length of the CDR3 is 15 residues. V shed 4 bases and J shed 2 bases, with 14 bases lying between them.

This clone came up once. The genes are TRBV4-1 and TRBJ2-7, with D perhaps TRBD1 (6 bases). Germline CDR1 reads MGHRA; CDR2 reads YSYEKL. Trimming pared 1 base from V and 0 bases from J, leaving 10 bases between. This CDR3 has 15 amino acids. The CDR3 nucleotides read TGCGCCAGCAGCCAAGGTCTGGGGGCCTCCTACGAGCAGTACGTC. Its translation: CASSQGLGASYEQYV.

The chain carries TRBV6-6 and TRBJ1-2, with no clear D. CDR3 length: 13 amino acids. V lost 6 bases, J lost 2 bases, and 10 bases lay in between. Germline values: CDR1 MNHNY, CDR2 SVGAGI (reference sequence). The CDR3 DNA reads as TGTGCCAGCAGCCTGTATGGCAACTATGGCTACACCTTC. Translated: CASSLYGNYGYTF.

The chain carries TRBV12-2 and TRBJ2-7; the table gives TRBD2 as D, unverified against the DNA. TRBV12-2 is termed a pseudogene. The CDR3 runs to 17 residues. CDR3 amino acids: CASRPTVGGRASYEQYF. The CDR3 region has the DNA TGTGCAAGTCGCCCCACGGTCGGCGGGAGGGCCTCCTACGAGCAGTACTTC.

The CDR3 sequence is CASSQGVGQGFTDTQYF. The CDR3 DNA sequence: TGCGCCAGCAGCCAAGGGGTGGGACAGGGATTCACAGATACGCAGTATTTT. J is TRBJ2-3 and V is TRBV4-3; 9 nucleotides line up with TRBD1. Germline loops: CDR1 LGHNA, CDR2 YSLEER. This CDR3 spans 17 amino acids. The V and J ends lost 1 base and 2 bases, in that order; junction bases with no gene match: 7.

J is TRBJ1-2 and V is TRBV6-1; D is unresolved. There are 13 residues in the CDR3. Per the germline V gene, CDR1 is MNHNS and CDR2 is SASEGT. The ends were cut back, 2 bases at V and 3 bases at J, with 7 bases in the middle. The CDR3 region has the DNA TGTGCCAGCAGTGAACGACGGCACTATGGCTACACCTTC. Translated: CASSERRHYGYTF.

This chain links TRBV6-4 with TRBJ2-5; the match to TRBD1 covers 8 bases. This CDR3 is 14 amino acids long. With V trimmed by 5 bases and J by 2 bases, 4 bases remained unmatched. Per germline, CDR1 MRHNA and CDR2 SNTAGT. The CDR3 sequence: CASSPTGGQETQYF. The CDR3 nucleotides read TGTGCCAGCAGTCCAACAGGGGGACAAGAGACCCAGTACTTC.

The chain recombines TRBV10-3 with TRBJ2-7; 10 bases are shared with TRBD1. Germline CDR1 is ENHRY and CDR2 is SYGVKD. This CDR3 is built from 14 residues. V dropped 10 bases and J dropped 0; count of bases not matched to a gene: 6. CDR3 sequence: CATGDRGSSYEQYF. The CDR3 bases are TGTGCCACCGGGGACAGGGGAAGCTCCTACGAGCAGTACTTC.